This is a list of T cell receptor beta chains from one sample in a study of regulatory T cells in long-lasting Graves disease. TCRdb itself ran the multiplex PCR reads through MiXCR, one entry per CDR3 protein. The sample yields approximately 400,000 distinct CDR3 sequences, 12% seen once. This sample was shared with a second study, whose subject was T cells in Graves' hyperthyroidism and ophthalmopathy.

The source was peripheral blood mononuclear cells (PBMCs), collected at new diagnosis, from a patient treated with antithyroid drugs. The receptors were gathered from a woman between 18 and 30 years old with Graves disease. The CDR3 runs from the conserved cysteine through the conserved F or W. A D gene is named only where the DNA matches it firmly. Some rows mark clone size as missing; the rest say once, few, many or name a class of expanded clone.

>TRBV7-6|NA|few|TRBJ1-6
TGTGCCAGCAGCCCTACTCCAACAGGATACAATTCACCCCTCCACTTT
CASSPTPTGYNSPLHF
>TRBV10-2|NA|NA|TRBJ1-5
TGCGCCAGCAGTGAGTGGGAACAGCCCCAGCATTTT
CASSEWEQPQHF
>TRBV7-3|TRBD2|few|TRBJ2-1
TGTGCCAGCAGCTTAACTGGGGCTAGACTAGCGGGATGGCCCTACAATGAGCAGTTCTTC
CASSLTGARLAGWPYNEQFF
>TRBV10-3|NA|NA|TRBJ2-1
TGTGCCATCAGTGAGCCCGGTTCAGGACGGGTCAATGAGCAGTTCTTC
CAISEPGSGRVNEQFF
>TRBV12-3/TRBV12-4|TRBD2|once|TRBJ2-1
TGTGCCAGCATCCCCGAGGGACTAAGTATGTACAATGAGCAGTTCTTC
CASIPEGLSMYNEQFF
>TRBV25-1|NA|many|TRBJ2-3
TGTGCCAGCAGTATAATGTCAGGGACAGATACGCAGTATTTT
CASSIMSGTDTQYF
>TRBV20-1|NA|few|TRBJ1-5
TGCAGTGCTAGAGATCAAGTGGGGAGCGATCAGCCCCAGCATTTT
CSARDQVGSDQPQHF
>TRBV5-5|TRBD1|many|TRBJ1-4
TGTGCCAGCAGCGGGGCGGACAGGGGTAATGAAAAACTGTTTTTT
CASSGADRGNEKLFF
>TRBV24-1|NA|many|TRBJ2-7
TGTGCCACCAGTCAATATTCAGGGTACGAGCAGTACTTC
CATSQYSGYEQYF
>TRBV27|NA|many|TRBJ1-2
TGTGCCAGCAGTCCACTTGGGGGCTACTATGGCTACACCTTC
CASSPLGGYYGYTF
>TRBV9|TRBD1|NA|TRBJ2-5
TGTGCCAGCAGTCACGGACAGGGGGGGTACCAAGAGACCCAGTACTTC
CASSHGQGGYQETQYF
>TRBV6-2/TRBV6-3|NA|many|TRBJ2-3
TGTGCCAGCAGCCCTATCCAGGGGTACGGAGATACGCAGTATTTT
CASSPIQGYGDTQYF
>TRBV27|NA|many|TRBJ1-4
TGTGCCAGCAGCCGATATGGAGGGCGAGATGAAAAACTGTGTTTT
CASSRYGGRDEKLCF
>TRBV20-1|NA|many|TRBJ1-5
TGCAGTGCTAGAAAAGGGATTAATCAGCCCCAGCATTTT
CSARKGINQPQHF
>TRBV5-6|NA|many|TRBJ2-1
TGTGCCAGCAGCCTGAGCCGGGCGAACTTTAGGGAGCAGTTCTTC
CASSLSRANFREQFF
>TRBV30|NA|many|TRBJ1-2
TGTGCCTGGAGTCCCGGGCTAACCTATGGCTACACCTTC
CAWSPGLTYGYTF
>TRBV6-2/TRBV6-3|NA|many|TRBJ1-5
TGTGCCAGCCGAGCAATTACAGTAAGCAATCAGCCCCAGCATTTT
CASRAITVSNQPQHF
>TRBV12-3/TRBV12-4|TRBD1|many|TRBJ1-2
TGTGCCAGCAGGGGGGCGTACAGGGGAGATGGCTACACCTTC
CASRGAYRGDGYTF
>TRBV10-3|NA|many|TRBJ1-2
TGTGCCATCAGTGAACTCAGGGACTATGGCTACACCTTC
CAISELRDYGYTF
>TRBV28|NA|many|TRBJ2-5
TGTGCCAGCAGTTTATCTCTTATCCGCGGGCCCGAACAAGAGACCCAGTACTTC
CASSLSLIRGPEQETQYF
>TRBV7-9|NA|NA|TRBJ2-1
TGTGCCAGCAGCTCGTCAGCGTACCTTCGGGCGAGGGAGCAGTTCTTC
CASSSSAYLRAREQFF
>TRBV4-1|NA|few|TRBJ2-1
TGCGCCAGCAGCCAAGTCTCTCGGATAGCGTTAGGATATGAGCAGTTCTTC
CASSQVSRIALGYEQFF
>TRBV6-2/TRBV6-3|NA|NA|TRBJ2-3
TGTGCCAGCAGTTACAGGGTTGGGACGCGAAAGGCAGATACGCAGTATTTT
CASSYRVGTRKADTQYF
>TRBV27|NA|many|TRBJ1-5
TGTGCCAGCAGTTTAAGGTTTCGTCGGGGGAACCTAAATCAGCCCCAGCATTTT
CASSLRFRRGNLNQPQHF
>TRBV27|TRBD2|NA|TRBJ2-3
TGTGCCAGCAGTTCTAGACTAGCGGGAGCAGATACGCAGTATTTT
CASSSRLAGADTQYF
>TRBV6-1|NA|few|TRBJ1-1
TGTGCCAGCATTGGACCGAACACTGAAGCTTTCTTT
CASIGPNTEAFF
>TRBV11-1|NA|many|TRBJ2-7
TGTGCCAGCAGCTCCGGGCGACGGGGGCAGTACTTC
CASSSGRRGQYF
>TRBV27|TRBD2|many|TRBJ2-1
TGTGCCAGCGGGAGGGAAACGGACAATGAGCAGTTCTTC
CASGRETDNEQFF
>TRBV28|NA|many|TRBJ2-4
TGTGCCAGCAGTGCCCGACAGGGGAGGGGAAACATTCAGTACTTC
CASSARQGRGNIQYF
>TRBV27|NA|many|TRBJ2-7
TGTGCCAGCAGCCCCGCCTTGAGCTACGAGCAGTACTTC
CASSPALSYEQYF
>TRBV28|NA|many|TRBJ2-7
TGTGCCAGCTGGACAGAGAGCTCCTACGAGCAGTACTTC
CASWTESSYEQYF
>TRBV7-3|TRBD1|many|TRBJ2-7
TGTGCCAGCAGCCCGACAGGGACCTACGAGCAGTACTTC
CASSPTGTYEQYF
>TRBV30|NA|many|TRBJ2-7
TGTGCCTGGACTCCTACAACCCTGGAGCAGTACTTC
CAWTPTTLEQYF